This T cell receptor beta chain came from a study of cytomegalovirus exposure and HLA in healthy donors. The wider study: Findings of an earlier analysis included some 120 million unique TCR beta sequences from some 190 million T cells.

A multiplex PCR was run with 60 Vbeta primers and 13 Jbeta primers. Sequencing used immunoSEQ multiplex PCR; TCRdb keeps in-frame clones, though not all of them. This sample carries 70,000 to 95,000 clones, around 77% of them seen once, and the ten largest clones take about 3.1%. Study-level results: 16,951 TCR beta sequences were associated with HLA alleles at 0.05 false discovery rate in a later analysis. In a later analysis, HLA-associated beta chains showed higher expansion and lower generation probabilities than comparable chains. Altogether, 150 to 200 TCR beta chains were recorded as cytomegalovirus-associated.

On this clone itself: Its antigen is currently unknown.

J gave up 13 bases and V 0 bases, and 9 bases lay outside the gene matches. Looked up from germline, CDR1 is SGHNT and CDR2 is YYREEE (reference sequence). CDR3 length: 14 amino acids. The chain carries TRBV5-4 and TRBJ2-1, with 8 bases that match TRBD2. Sequenced: PBMCs. The sequence derives from a man aged 50-59 years in good health and CMV-seronegative. CDR3 loop: CASSLGSGGSPQFF. The CDR3 nucleotides read TGTGCCAGCAGCTTGGGGAGCGGGGGCTCACCCCAGTTCTTC.